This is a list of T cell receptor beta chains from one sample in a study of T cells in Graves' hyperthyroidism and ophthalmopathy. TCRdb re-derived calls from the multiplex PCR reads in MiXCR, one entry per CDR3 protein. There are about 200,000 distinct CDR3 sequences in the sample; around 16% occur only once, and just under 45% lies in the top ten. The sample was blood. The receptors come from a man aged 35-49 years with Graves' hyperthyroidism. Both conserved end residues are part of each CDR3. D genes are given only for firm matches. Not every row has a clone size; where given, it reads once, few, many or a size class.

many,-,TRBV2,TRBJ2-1,TGTGCCAGCAGTTTACGCCGGGACATCTCCTACAATGAGCAGTTCTTC,CASSLRRDISYNEQFF
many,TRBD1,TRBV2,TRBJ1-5,TGTGCCAGCAGCGAGGACAGGGGGATCGGTCAGCCCCAGCATTTT,CASSEDRGIGQPQHF
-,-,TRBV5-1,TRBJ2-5,TGCGCCAGCTGGGAGTCAGGGGCCCTCCAAGAGACCCAGTACTTC,CASWESGALQETQYF
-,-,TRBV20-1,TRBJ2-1,TGCAGTGCTAAAGGACAGAGCTCCTACAATGAGCAGTTCTTC,CSAKGQSSYNEQFF
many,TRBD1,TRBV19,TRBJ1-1,TGTGCCAGTATAGGACAGGGAGGCACTGAAGCTTTCTTT,CASIGQGGTEAFF
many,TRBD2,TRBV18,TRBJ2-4,TGTGCCAGCTCACCAGGGGAGGGGTCGTACTTC,CASSPGEGSYF
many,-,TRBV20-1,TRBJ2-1,TGCAGTGCTAGAAGGGGATGGTACAATGAGCAGTTCTTC,CSARRGWYNEQFF
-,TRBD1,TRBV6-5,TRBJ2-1,TGTGCCAGCAGTTACGATGCGGGGACAGGGGTCAATGAGCAGTTCTTC,CASSYDAGTGVNEQFF
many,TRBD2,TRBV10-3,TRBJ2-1,TGTGCCATCGCGGGGGGGCCTGGGAATGAGCAGTTCTTC,CAIAGGPGNEQFF
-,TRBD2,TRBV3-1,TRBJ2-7,TGTGCCAGCAGCCAAGCCCCTAGCGGGTATTCCGAGCAGTACTTC,CASSQAPSGYSEQYF
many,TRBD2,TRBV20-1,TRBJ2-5,TGCAGTGCTTGGACTAGCACGTACCACCAAGAGACCCAGTACTTC,CSAWTSTYHQETQYF
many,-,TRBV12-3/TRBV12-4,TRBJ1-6,TGTGCCAGCAGTTCCCCGAGCTTCAATTCACCCCTCCACTTT,CASSSPSFNSPLHF
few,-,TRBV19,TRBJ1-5,TGTGCCAGTACCACCCCTGCACAGGGTTGGGACCAGCCCCAGCATTTT,CASTTPAQGWDQPQHF
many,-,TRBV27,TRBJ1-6,TGTGCCAGCAGTCTCCCCGGGGGGGATTATAATTCACCCCTCCACTTT,CASSLPGGDYNSPLHF
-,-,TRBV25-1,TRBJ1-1,TGTGCCAGCTCCACAGGAATCAATGAAGCTTTCTTT,CASSTGINEAFF